The 5 T cell receptor beta chains below were found in one sample sequenced in a study of cytomegalovirus exposure and HLA in healthy donors. Researchers ran the PCR with 60 Vbeta and 13 Jbeta primers. The table came from immunoSEQ multiplex PCR; TCRdb's copy has only in-frame clones and leaves some out. The data show roughly 200,000 clones, about 80% seen once. The source material was PBMCs. These receptors were taken from a man under 40 in good health and CMV-seronegative.

CDR3 DNA: TGTGCCAGCGACGTGACAGGGGAATATAATTCACCCCTCCACTTT. Translated, it gives CASDVTGEYNSPLHF. The genes are TRBV2 and TRBJ1-6; 8 nucleotides line up with TRBD1. The CDR3 runs to 15 residues. Germline V gene data show CDR1 as SNHLY and CDR2 as FYNNEI. With 8 bases clipped from V and 4 bases from J, the junction kept 7 bases outside the gene matches. The variable domain in full, completed from reference TRBV2 and TRBJ1-6, reads EPEVTQTPSHQVTQMGQEVILRCVPISNHLYFYWYRQILGQKVEFLVSFYNNEISEKSEIFDDQFSVERPDGSNFTLKIRSTKLEDSAMYFCASDVTGEYNSPLHFGNGTRLTVT.

The chain employs TRBV11-2 and TRBJ2-1, with a possible D match to TRBD2 (6 bases). V lost 0 bases, J lost 7 bases, and 10 bases lay in between. CDR3 length: 14 residues. Germline V gene data show CDR1 as SGHAT and CDR2 as FQNNGV. Written as DNA, the CDR3 is TGTGCCAGCAGCTTAGATATGGGGGGAAATGAGCAGTTCTTC. Translating gives CASSLDMGGNEQFF.

CDR3 DNA sequence: TGTGCCAGCAGCTTAAATAGCGGGAGATTCAATGAGCAGTTCTTC. Its protein product is CASSLNSGRFNEQFF. The chain has TRBV7-3 and TRBJ2-1; 9 bases agree with TRBD2. Germline V lookup: CDR1 SGHTA, CDR2 FQGTGA. V lost 1 base and J lost 6; bases outside the gene matches: 4. This CDR3 comprises 15 residues.

The rearrangement joins TRBV28 to TRBJ2-4; 12 nucleotides align to TRBD2. Trimming cost V 6 bases and J 5 bases; bases outside gene matches: 8. Germline CDR1 reads MDHEN; CDR2 reads SYDVKM. This CDR3 has 16 amino acids. The CDR3 reads CASSRGTSGLQNIQYF. The CDR3 DNA follows: TGTGCCAGCAGCCGGGGGACTAGCGGGCTCCAAAACATTCAGTACTTC.

This CDR3 reads CASSLGGSGMSYEQYF. The CDR3 DNA sequence: TGCGCCAGCAGCTTGGGGGGTAGCGGGATGTCCTACGAGCAGTACTTC. The V call is TRBV5-1, the J call TRBJ2-7; the match to TRBD2 covers 8 bases. The CDR3 loop spans 16 amino acids. Germline V lookup: CDR1 SGHRS, CDR2 YFSETQ. The V and J ends lost 0 bases and 1 base, in that order; junction bases with no gene match: 6.